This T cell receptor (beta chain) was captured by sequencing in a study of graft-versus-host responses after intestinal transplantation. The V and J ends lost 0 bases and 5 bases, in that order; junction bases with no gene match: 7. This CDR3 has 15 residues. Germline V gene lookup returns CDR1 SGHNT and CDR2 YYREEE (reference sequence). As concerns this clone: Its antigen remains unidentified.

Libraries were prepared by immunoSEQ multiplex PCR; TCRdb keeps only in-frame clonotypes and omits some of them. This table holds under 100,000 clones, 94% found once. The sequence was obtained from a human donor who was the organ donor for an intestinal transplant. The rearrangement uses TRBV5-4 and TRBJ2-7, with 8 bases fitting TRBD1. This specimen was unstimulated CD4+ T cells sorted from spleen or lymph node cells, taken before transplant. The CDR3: CASSLVAGGQDEQYF. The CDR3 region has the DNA TGTGCCAGCAGCTTGGTCGCAGGGGGACAGGACGAGCAGTACTTC.